What follows are 10 T cell receptor beta chains derived from one specimen sequenced in a study of cytomegalovirus exposure and HLA in healthy donors. The PCR contained 60 Vbeta and 13 Jbeta primers. Generated by immunoSEQ multiplex PCR, the TCRdb table keeps only in-frame clones and is missing some. In the table there are 200,000 or so clones, about 81% of which are singletons. The sequencing input was PBMCs. These receptor sequences come from a woman in her 40s in good health and CMV-seronegative.

In its sample, this clone was seen a few times. The chain joins TRBV29-1 to TRBJ2-5, with 9 nucleotides matching TRBD2. Per the germline V gene, CDR1 is SQVTM and CDR2 is ANQGSEA. The CDR3 sequence is 14 residues long. The CDR3 DNA reads as TGCACCGTGCGGGGGGGACTGGGGGGAGAGACCCAGTACTTC. It specifies CTVRGGLGGETQYF.

The chain employs TRBV18 and TRBJ1-3; D may be TRBD1 (5 bases). The CDR3 has 14 amino acids. Germline CDR1 KGHSH, CDR2 LQKENI. V lost 2 bases to trimming and J lost 4 bases, with 9 bases between them. CDR3 protein: CASSPGAGGNTIYF. As DNA, the CDR3 is TGTGCCAGCTCACCAGGGGCTGGCGGAAACACCATATATTTT. The variable domain in full, with the rest retrieved from reference TRBV18 and TRBJ1-3, is NAGVMQNPRHLVRRRGQEARLRCSPMKGHSHVYWYRQLPEEGLKFMVYLQKENIIDESGMPKERFSAEFPKEGPSILRIQQVVRGDSAAYFCASSPGAGGNTIYFGEGSWLTVV.

The chain recombines TRBV9 with TRBJ2-7, with unresolved D. V lost 0 bases to trimming and J lost 2 bases, with 12 bases between them. CDR1 is SGDLS, CDR2 YYNGEE, per germline. There are 15 residues in the CDR3. CDR3 residues: CASSVAPELAYEQYF. In nucleotides, the CDR3 is TGTGCCAGCAGCGTAGCCCCCGAACTCGCCTACGAGCAGTACTTC.

This chain joins TRBV30 and TRBJ1-5, with D maybe TRBD1 (5 bases). CDR1 and CDR2 from the germline V gene are GTSNPN and SVGIG (reference sequence). The ends were cut back, 4 bases at V and 3 bases at J, with 13 bases in the middle. CDR3 length: 14 amino acids. CDR3 loop: CAWKDQGHNQPQHF. The DNA for the CDR3 is TGTGCCTGGAAGGACCAGGGCCACAATCAGCCCCAGCATTTT.

CDR3 loop: CASSPRGGLHYGYTF. The CDR3 DNA is TGTGCCAGCAGCCCCCGCGGGGGCCTCCACTATGGCTACACCTTC. This chain joins TRBV7-2 and TRBJ1-2, with D perhaps matching TRBD1 (6 bases). The V end lost 5 bases, the J end lost 3 bases, and 16 bases lay between the germline ends. Germline V lookup: CDR1 SGHTA, CDR2 FQGNSA. This CDR3 comprises 15 residues.

This chain's CDR3 is CASSLGQGANADTQYF. CDR3 DNA: TGCGCCAGCAGCCTGGGACAGGGGGCAAATGCAGATACGCAGTATTTT. The V gene is TRBV4-1, the J gene TRBJ2-3, with 12 bases fitting TRBD1. The CDR3 is 16 amino acids. Per germline, CDR1 MGHRA and CDR2 YSYEKL. V dropped 4 bases and J dropped 4; count of bases not matched to a gene: 6.

The chain has TRBV5-1 and TRBJ1-1, with 8 bases fitting TRBD1. Germline CDR1 and CDR2: SGHRS and YFSETQ. The CDR3 extends over 16 amino acids. V lost 4 bases, J lost 6 bases, and 14 bases stayed unmatched. The CDR3 coding sequence is TGCGCCAGCAGCACTAACGTTGGGACAGGAAAAGCTGAAGCTTTCTTT. Translated: CASSTNVGTGKAEAFF.

The V gene is TRBV28, the J gene TRBJ2-5; D unresolved. Germline V lookup: CDR1 MDHEN, CDR2 SYDVKM. V was cut by 3 bases and J by 1 base, with 24 bases left in between. This CDR3 is built from 19 residues. In DNA, the CDR3 is TGTGCCAGCAGTTTCCTAACCTTTACCCCTCAGCGTGGCCAAGAGACCCAGTACTTC. Protein product: CASSFLTFTPQRGQETQYF.

This chain joins TRBV19 and TRBJ2-5, with 9 bases matching TRBD1. The V and J ends lost 4 bases and 3 bases, in that order; junction bases with no gene match: 3. The CDR3 runs 14 residues. The V gene's germline CDR1 is LNHDA and CDR2 SQIVND (reference sequence). The CDR3 region has the DNA TGTGCCAGTAGTACCGGGACAGGGAAAGAGACCCAGTACTTC. Amino acid sequence: CASSTGTGKETQYF.

The chain employs TRBV27 and TRBJ2-3; a weak D match, TRBD2 (6 bases). Germline V gives CDR1 MNHEY, CDR2 SMNVEV (reference sequence). This CDR3 contains 13 residues. Trimming left V 3 bases short and J 4 bases short, with 8 bases between. The CDR3 bases are TGTGCCAGCAGTTTGTGGGGGGCAGATACGCAGTATTTT. It translates to CASSLWGADTQYF.